What follows describes a single T cell receptor beta chain. Sequencing was performed with immunoSEQ multiplex PCR; in TCRdb, only in-frame clones are kept and a portion is missing. The data contain about 680,000 clones, roughly 94% of them seen just once; the ten biggest clones take up roughly 22%. This entry belongs to a study of shared clonotypes between healthy human individuals. CD45RO-negative, CCR7-positively selected cells formed the naive CD8 fraction, excluding terminally differentiated effector memory CD45RA+ cells. The CDR3 length is 17 residues. V dropped 1 base and J dropped 1 base, with 16 bases sitting between them. In germline, CDR1 is SEHNR, CDR2 FQNEAQ (reference sequence).

V and J are TRBV7-9 and TRBJ2-5, with TRBD2 as a possible D gene (7 bases). Sequenced sample: naive CD8+ T cells sorted from blood. This receptor was taken from a man aged 25 to 40 in good health. In DNA, the CDR3 is TGTGCCAGCAGCTTAGTCGAGCTAGCGGACAGCCAAGAGACCCAGTACTTC. Its protein product is CASSLVELADSQETQYF.